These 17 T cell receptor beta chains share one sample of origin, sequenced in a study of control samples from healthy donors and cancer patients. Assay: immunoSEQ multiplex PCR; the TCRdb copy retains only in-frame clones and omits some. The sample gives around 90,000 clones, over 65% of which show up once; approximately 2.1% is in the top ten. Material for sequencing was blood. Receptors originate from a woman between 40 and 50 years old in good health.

CDR3 DNA: TGTGCCAGCAGCCCCTGGACCTGGGAAGGGGCTTTCTTT. Encoded protein: CASSPWTWEGAFF. V usage is TRBV7-2 and J usage is TRBJ1-1, with D unresolved. Per the germline V gene, CDR1 is SGHTA and CDR2 is FQGNSA. The CDR3 length is 13 residues. The V end was cut by 5 bases, the J end by 11 bases, with 18 bases between.

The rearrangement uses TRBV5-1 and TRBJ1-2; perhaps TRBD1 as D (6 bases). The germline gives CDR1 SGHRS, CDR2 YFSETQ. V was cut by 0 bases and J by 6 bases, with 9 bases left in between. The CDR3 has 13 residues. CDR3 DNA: TGCGCCAGCAGCTTGGTCCCAGGGGATGGCTACACCTTC. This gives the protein CASSLVPGDGYTF.

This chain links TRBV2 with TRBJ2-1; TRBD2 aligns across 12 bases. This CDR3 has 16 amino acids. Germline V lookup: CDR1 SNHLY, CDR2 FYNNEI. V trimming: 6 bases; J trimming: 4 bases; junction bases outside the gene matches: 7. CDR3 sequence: CASRRWTSGDYNEQFF. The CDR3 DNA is TGTGCCAGCAGAAGATGGACTAGCGGGGATTACAATGAGCAGTTCTTC. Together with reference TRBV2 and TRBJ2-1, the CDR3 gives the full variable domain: EPEVTQTPSHQVTQMGQEVILRCVPISNHLYFYWYRQILGQKVEFLVSFYNNEISEKSEIFDDQFSVERPDGSNFTLKIRSTKLEDSAMYFCASRRWTSGDYNEQFFGPGTRLTVL.

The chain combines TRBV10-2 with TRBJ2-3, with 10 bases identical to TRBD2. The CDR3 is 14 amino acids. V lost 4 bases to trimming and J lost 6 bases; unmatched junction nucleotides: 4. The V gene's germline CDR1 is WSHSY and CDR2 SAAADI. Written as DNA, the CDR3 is TGCGCCAGCAGTGGGGGAGCGGGGGGGGATACGCAGTATTTT. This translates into CASSGGAGGDTQYF.

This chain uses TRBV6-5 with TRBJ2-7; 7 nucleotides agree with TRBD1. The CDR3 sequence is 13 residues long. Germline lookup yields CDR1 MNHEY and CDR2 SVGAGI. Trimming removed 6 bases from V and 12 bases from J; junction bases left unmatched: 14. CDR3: CASSPTGSRVRYF. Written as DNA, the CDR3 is TGTGCCAGCAGCCCGACAGGGTCGAGAGTAAGGTACTTC.

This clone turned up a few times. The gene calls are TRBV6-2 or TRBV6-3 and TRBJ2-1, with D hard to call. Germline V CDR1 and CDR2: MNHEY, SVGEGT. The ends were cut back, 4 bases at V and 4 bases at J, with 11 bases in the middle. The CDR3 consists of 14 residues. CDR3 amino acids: CASSSLGSYNEQFF. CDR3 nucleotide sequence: TGTGCCAGCAGTTCATTGGGTTCTTACAATGAGCAGTTCTTC.

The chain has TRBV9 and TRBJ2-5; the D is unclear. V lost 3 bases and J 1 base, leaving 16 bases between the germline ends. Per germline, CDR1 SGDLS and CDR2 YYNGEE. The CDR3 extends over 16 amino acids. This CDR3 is CASSGRFGSSQETQYF. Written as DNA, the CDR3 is TGTGCCAGCAGCGGCCGGTTTGGCAGCTCCCAAGAGACCCAGTACTTC. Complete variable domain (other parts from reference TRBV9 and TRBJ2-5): DSGVTQTPKHLITATGQRVTLRCSPRSGDLSVYWYQQSLDQGLQFLIQYYNGEERAKGNILERFSAQQFPDLHSELNLSSLELGDSALYFCASSGRFGSSQETQYFGPGTRLLVL.

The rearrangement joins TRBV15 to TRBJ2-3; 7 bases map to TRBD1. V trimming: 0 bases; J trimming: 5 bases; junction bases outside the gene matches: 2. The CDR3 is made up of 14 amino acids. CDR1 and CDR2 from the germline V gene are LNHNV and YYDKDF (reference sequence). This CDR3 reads CATSRDRGLDTQYF. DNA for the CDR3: TGTGCCACCAGCAGAGACAGGGGGTTAGATACGCAGTATTTT.

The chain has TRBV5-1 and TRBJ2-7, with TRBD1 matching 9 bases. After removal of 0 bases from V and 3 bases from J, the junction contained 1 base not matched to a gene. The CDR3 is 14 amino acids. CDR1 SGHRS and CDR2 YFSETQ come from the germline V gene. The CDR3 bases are TGCGCCAGCAGCTTGGAGGGACAGGGCTACGAGCAGTACTTC. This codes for CASSLEGQGYEQYF.

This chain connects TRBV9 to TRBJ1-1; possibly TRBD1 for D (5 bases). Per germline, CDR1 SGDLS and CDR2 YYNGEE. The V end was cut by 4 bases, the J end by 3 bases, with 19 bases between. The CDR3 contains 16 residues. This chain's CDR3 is CASSLGFWGGDTEAFF. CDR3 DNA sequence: TGTGCCAGCAGCCTAGGATTTTGGGGCGGGGACACTGAAGCTTTCTTT. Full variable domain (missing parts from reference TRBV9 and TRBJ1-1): DSGVTQTPKHLITATGQRVTLRCSPRSGDLSVYWYQQSLDQGLQFLIQYYNGEERAKGNILERFSAQQFPDLHSELNLSSLELGDSALYFCASSLGFWGGDTEAFFGQGTRLTVV.

This CDR3 reads CASSLLGLNTEAFF. Written as DNA, the CDR3 is TGTGCCAGCAGCTTACTCGGCCTGAACACTGAAGCTTTCTTT. The chain joins TRBV7-2 to TRBJ1-1; D not resolved. Germline V gives CDR1 SGHTA, CDR2 FQGNSA. Trimming stripped 2 bases from V and 0 bases from J, with 7 bases between. The length of the CDR3 is 14 residues.

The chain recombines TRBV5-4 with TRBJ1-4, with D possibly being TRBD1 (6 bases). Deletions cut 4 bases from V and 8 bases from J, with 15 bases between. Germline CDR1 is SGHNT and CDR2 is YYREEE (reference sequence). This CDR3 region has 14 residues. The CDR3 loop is CASSTEQGGEKLFF. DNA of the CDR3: TGTGCCAGCAGCACCGAACAGGGTGGCGAAAAACTGTTTTTT.

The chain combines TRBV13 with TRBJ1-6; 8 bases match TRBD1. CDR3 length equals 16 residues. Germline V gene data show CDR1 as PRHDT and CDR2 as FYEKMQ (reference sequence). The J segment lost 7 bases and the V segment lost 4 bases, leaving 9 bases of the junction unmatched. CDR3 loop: CASSWTGRGMNSPLHF. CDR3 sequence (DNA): TGTGCCAGCAGCTGGACAGGGCGCGGGATGAATTCACCCCTCCACTTT.

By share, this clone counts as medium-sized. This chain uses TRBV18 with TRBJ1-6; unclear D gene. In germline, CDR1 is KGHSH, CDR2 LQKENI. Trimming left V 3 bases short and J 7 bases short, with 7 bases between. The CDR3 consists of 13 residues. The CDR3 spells CASSPSGNSPLHF. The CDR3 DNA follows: TGTGCCAGCTCACCGTCTGGGAATTCACCCCTCCACTTT.

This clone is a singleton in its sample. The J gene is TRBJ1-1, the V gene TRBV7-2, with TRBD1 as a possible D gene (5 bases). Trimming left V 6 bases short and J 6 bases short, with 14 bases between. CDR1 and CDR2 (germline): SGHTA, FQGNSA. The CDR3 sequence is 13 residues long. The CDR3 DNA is TGTGCCAGCAGAGCGGGCGGGGGATCTGAAGCTTTCTTT. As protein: CASRAGGGSEAFF.

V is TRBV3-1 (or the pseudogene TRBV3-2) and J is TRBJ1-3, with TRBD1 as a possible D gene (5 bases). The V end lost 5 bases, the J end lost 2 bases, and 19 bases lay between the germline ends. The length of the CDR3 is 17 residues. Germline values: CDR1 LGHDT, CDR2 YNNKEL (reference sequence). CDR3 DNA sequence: TGTGCCAGCAGCGTCCGATCAGGGCTTTCTACTGGAAACACCATATATTTT. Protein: CASSVRSGLSTGNTIYF.

The DNA for the CDR3 is TGTGCCGCAGGGCTAGCGGGGACTGAAGAGACCCAGTACTTC. It codes for CAAGLAGTEETQYF. V gene TRBV6-6 combines with J gene TRBJ2-5; 9 bases fit TRBD2. Trimming removed 11 bases from V and 3 bases from J; junction bases left unmatched: 10. Germline V gene sequence: CDR1 MNHNY, CDR2 SVGAGI (reference sequence). The CDR3 length is 14 residues.